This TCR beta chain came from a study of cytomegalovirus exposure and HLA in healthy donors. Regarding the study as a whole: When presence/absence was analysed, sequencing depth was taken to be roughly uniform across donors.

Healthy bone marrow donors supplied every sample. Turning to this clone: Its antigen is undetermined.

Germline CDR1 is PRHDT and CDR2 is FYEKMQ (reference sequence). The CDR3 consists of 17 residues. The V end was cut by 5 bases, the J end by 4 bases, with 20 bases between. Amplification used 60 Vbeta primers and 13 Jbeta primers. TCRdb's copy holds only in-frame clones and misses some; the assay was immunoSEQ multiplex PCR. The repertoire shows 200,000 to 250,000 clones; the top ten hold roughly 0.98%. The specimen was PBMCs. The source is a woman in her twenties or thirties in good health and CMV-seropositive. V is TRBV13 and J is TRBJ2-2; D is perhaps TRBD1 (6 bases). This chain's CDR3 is CASSPSIQDSVTGELFF. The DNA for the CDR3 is TGTGCCAGCAGCCCCTCGATCCAGGACAGTGTCACCGGGGAGCTGTTTTTT.